A selection of T cell receptor beta chains follows, all from one sample in a study of long-term antiretroviral therapy in people with HIV. Profiled with immunoSEQ multiplex PCR; TCRdb holds only in-frame clones, not every one. The sample records tens of thousands of clones, 90% to 95% being singletons. The material sequenced was unsorted PBMCs, taken 6 to 6.5 years after starting antiretroviral therapy. The receptors come from a man between 25 and 39 years old with HIV. CDR3s include the opening cysteine and the closing phenylalanine or tryptophan. A D gene is named only where the DNA matches it firmly. Clone size is stated in some rows and not others, as once, few, many or a class when expanded.

j_gene	v_gene	d_gene	abundance	CDR3aa	CDR3nt
TRBJ2-1	TRBV5-8	.	.	CASSLPGTAGMEQFF	TGTGCCAGCAGCTTACCCGGGACGGCGGGCATGGAGCAGTTCTTC
TRBJ2-1	TRBV7-2	.	.	CASSPDSRIEQFF	TGTGCCAGCAGCCCGGACAGCCGGATTGAGCAGTTCTTC
TRBJ2-5	TRBV5-4	.	.	CASSLVKSRQETQYF	TGTGCCAGCAGCTTGGTCAAATCCCGTCAAGAGACCCAGTACTTC
TRBJ2-1	TRBV7-2	.	.	CASSVQGSSYNEQFF	TGTGCCAGCAGCGTACAGGGCAGCTCCTACAATGAGCAGTTCTTC
TRBJ1-4	TRBV6-4	.	.	CASRGTRANEKLFF	TGTGCCAGCAGGGGGACGCGGGCTAATGAAAAACTGTTTTTT
TRBJ2-7	TRBV5-1	.	.	CASSLAWGREQYF	TGCGCCAGCAGCTTGGCCTGGGGGCGCGAGCAGTACTTC
TRBJ2-5	TRBV29-1	.	few	CSVPGSERATQYF	TGCAGCGTTCCCGGGAGCGAACGAGCCACCCAGTACTTC
TRBJ2-7	TRBV5-4	.	.	CASSLATSESEQYF	TGTGCCAGCAGCTTAGCTACCTCCGAGTCCGAGCAGTACTTC
TRBJ1-1	TRBV6-1	.	.	CAGSGTQNTEAFF	TGTGCCGGTTCCGGGACACAGAACACTGAAGCTTTCTTT
TRBJ2-3	TRBV19	TRBD1	.	CASSIAQGSTDTQYF	TGTGCCAGTAGTATAGCACAGGGGAGCACAGATACGCAGTATTTT
TRBJ2-3	TRBV28	.	.	CASSRTPELVVGTDTQYF	TGTGCCAGCAGTCGAACCCCCGAACTAGTTGTGGGGACAGATACGCAGTATTTT
TRBJ2-7	TRBV4-1	TRBD2	.	CASSRQRGGGYEQYF	TGCGCCAGCAGCCGACAGCGGGGGGGCGGCTACGAGCAGTACTTC
TRBJ2-2	TRBV7-3	TRBD1	.	CASSRTGTNTGELFF	TGTGCCAGCAGCCGGACAGGGACGAACACCGGGGAGCTGTTTTTT
TRBJ2-1	TRBV9	TRBD1	.	CASSVAGDSYDNEQFF	TGTGCCAGCAGCGTAGCCGGGGACAGCTACGACAATGAGCAGTTCTTC
TRBJ2-7	TRBV30	.	once	CAWNTGQQDYEQYF	TGTGCCTGGAACACGGGCCAACAGGACTACGAGCAGTACTTC
TRBJ2-5	TRBV30	TRBD2	once	CAGQRGGRETQYF	TGTGCCGGCCAGCGGGGGGGCCGAGAGACCCAGTACTTC
TRBJ1-1	TRBV25-1	.	.	CASSSPRGGADTEAFF	TGTGCCAGCAGTTCTCCCCGGGGGGGCGCGGACACTGAAGCTTTCTTT
TRBJ2-2	TRBV29-1	TRBD1	.	CSATGAVGELFF	TGCAGTGCGACAGGGGCTGTGGGGGAGCTGTTTTTT
TRBJ1-5	TRBV7-7	.	.	CASSYNRFLFNQPQHF	TGTGCTAGCAGCTACAACCGGTTCTTATTCAATCAGCCCCAGCATTTT
TRBJ2-3	TRBV4-2	.	.	CASRQGSGGRTQYF	TGTGCCAGCAGACAGGGGTCGGGGGGTAGGACGCAGTATTTT
TRBJ1-3	TRBV9	TRBD1	.	CASSVGQGAVTIYF	TGTGCCAGCAGCGTAGGGCAGGGGGCAGTCACCATATATTTT
TRBJ2-5	TRBV29-1	TRBD1	.	CSGRDRGKETQYF	TGCAGCGGCAGGGACAGGGGGAAAGAGACCCAGTACTTC
TRBJ2-1	TRBV5-1	TRBD2	.	CASSWFLLAGERNEQFF	TGCGCCAGCAGCTGGTTTCTACTAGCGGGAGAACGGAATGAGCAGTTCTTC
TRBJ1-4	TRBV6-6	.	.	CASTRGGGKEKLFF	TGTGCCAGCACCCGGGGAGGGGGTAAGGAAAAACTGTTTTTT
TRBJ2-7	TRBV7-2	TRBD2	.	CASSLSGMAYEQYF	TGTGCCAGCAGCTTGAGCGGGATGGCCTACGAGCAGTACTTC
TRBJ1-1	TRBV6-5	.	once	CASSYDRWGTEAFF	TGTGCCAGCAGTTATGACAGGTGGGGGACTGAAGCTTTCTTT
TRBJ1-1	TRBV5-1	.	.	CASSFENLADEAFF	TGCGCCAGCAGTTTTGAGAATCTTGCGGATGAAGCTTTCTTT
TRBJ1-5	TRBV6-1	.	.	CASTREWGLQPQHF	TGTGCCAGCACGAGGGAATGGGGTTTACAGCCCCAGCATTTT
TRBJ2-1	TRBV4-1	TRBD2	.	CASSQISGGQFYNEQFF	TGCGCCAGCAGCCAGATTAGCGGGGGGCAATTCTACAATGAGCAGTTCTTC
TRBJ2-2	TRBV7-9	.	few	CARRESRTGELFF	TGTGCCCGGAGGGAGTCGAGGACCGGGGAGCTGTTTTTT
TRBJ2-3	TRBV6-6	.	.	CASRGSGTLSTDTQYF	TGTGCCAGCAGGGGGTCCGGGACATTGAGCACAGATACGCAGTATTTT
TRBJ1-2	TRBV6-1	.	.	CASSARPGDDSYGYTF	TGTGCCAGCAGTGCACGCCCGGGGGACGACAGCTATGGCTACACCTTC
TRBJ1-5	TRBV4-1	.	.	CASSPYDGGAQPQHF	TGCGCCAGCAGCCCGTACGACGGAGGTGCCCAGCCCCAGCATTTT
TRBJ1-4	TRBV27	TRBD1	.	CASSSTGVVEKLFF	TGTGCCAGCAGTTCTACAGGGGTAGTGGAAAAACTGTTTTTT
TRBJ2-3	TRBV21-1	.	.	CASSKVGRGSTDTQYF	.
TRBJ2-2	TRBV7-3	.	.	CASSVGRGVGTGELFF	TGTGCCAGCAGCGTCGGACGGGGTGTGGGCACCGGGGAGCTGTTTTTT
TRBJ2-3	TRBV6-5	TRBD2	.	CASAAGVDTQYF	TGTGCCAGCGCAGCGGGGGTAGATACGCAGTATTTT
TRBJ2-5	TRBV7-2	.	.	CASSLAGWEETQYF	TGTGCCAGCAGCTTAGCGGGTTGGGAGGAGACCCAGTACTTC
TRBJ1-1	TRBV7-9	.	.	CASSPRRDGTEAFF	TGTGCCAGCAGCCCCAGGAGGGATGGAACTGAAGCTTTCTTT
TRBJ2-5	TRBV16	.	.	CASSQLREETQYF	TGTGCCAGCAGCCAATTAAGGGAAGAGACCCAGTACTTC
TRBJ2-3	TRBV2	.	.	CASRVPILSTDTQYF	TGTGCCAGCAGGGTTCCCATTTTGAGCACAGATACGCAGTATTTT
TRBJ1-5	TRBV6-5	.	once	CASSYNSNQPQHF	TGTGCCAGCAGTTATAATAGCAATCAGCCCCAGCATTTT
TRBJ2-1	TRBV7-9	.	.	CASSSFVIRSYNEQFF	TGTGCCAGCAGCTCTTTTGTAATCCGCTCCTACAATGAGCAGTTCTTC
TRBJ2-6	TRBV9	TRBD2	.	CASSEGTSGSSGANVLTF	TGTGCCAGCAGCGAAGGGACTAGCGGGAGCTCTGGGGCCAACGTCCTGACTTTC
TRBJ1-1	TRBV6-1	TRBD1	.	CASTPRGDRAAFF	TGTGCCAGCACCCCCCGGGGGGACAGGGCGGCTTTCTTT
TRBJ1-5	TRBV19	.	.	CASSFSLYSNQPQHF	TGTGCCAGTAGTTTCTCACTCTATAGCAATCAGCCCCAGCATTTT
TRBJ2-7	TRBV11-2	TRBD1	once	CASSSGQGQVEQYF	TGTGCCAGCAGCTCCGGACAGGGTCAGGTCGAGCAGTACTTC
TRBJ2-1	TRBV7-2	TRBD2	.	CASSLSPGLALNEQFF	TGTGCCAGCAGCTTATCGCCGGGACTAGCGCTCAATGAGCAGTTCTTC
TRBJ2-7	TRBV7-2	.	.	CASSLTLAGYEQYF	TGTGCCAGCAGCTTAACACTAGCTGGCTACGAGCAGTACTTC
TRBJ2-3	TRBV2	TRBD2	.	CATAGLAGDLIYYTQYF	TGTGCCACTGCGGGACTAGCGGGAGACTTGATTTATTATACGCAGTATTTT
TRBJ1-5	TRBV19	TRBD1	.	CATAGRGHRQPQHF	TGTGCCACCGCGGGCAGGGGGCATCGGCAGCCCCAGCATTTT
TRBJ2-3	TRBV7-9	TRBD1	.	CASSPGTATDTQYF	TGTGCCAGCAGCCCAGGGACAGCCACAGATACGCAGTATTTT
TRBJ2-6	TRBV7-3	.	.	CASSLIASSGANVLTF	TGTGCCAGCAGCTTAATAGCAAGCTCTGGGGCCAACGTCCTGACTTTC
TRBJ1-5	TRBV6-1	TRBD1	.	CASSELQGAQPQHF	TGTGCCAGCAGTGAATTACAGGGGGCCCAGCCCCAGCATTTT
TRBJ2-2	TRBV11-2	.	.	CASSLLAPGELFF	TGTGCCAGCAGCTTATTGGCCCCCGGGGAGCTGTTTTTT
TRBJ2-3	TRBV7-9	TRBD2	.	CASSLRRLGTSDTQYF	TGTGCCAGCAGCTTAAGGAGACTCGGGACTAGCGATACGCAGTATTTT
TRBJ2-1	TRBV18	.	.	CASSPPSVSYNEQFF	TGTGCCAGCTCACCCCCGAGTGTCTCCTACAATGAGCAGTTCTTC
TRBJ2-7	TRBV9	TRBD1	.	CASSAGQAPYYEQYF	TGTGCCAGCAGCGCGGGACAGGCGCCGTACTACGAGCAGTACTTC
TRBJ2-2	TRBV27	.	.	CASSSPQGGGELFF	TGTGCCAGCAGTTCCCCGCAGGGGGGAGGGGAGCTGTTTTTT
TRBJ2-7	TRBV27	TRBD1	.	CASRLPGQGYEQYF	TGTGCCAGCAGACTTCCGGGACAGGGTTACGAGCAGTACTTC